A selection of T cell receptor beta chains follows, all from one sample in a study of T-cell memory formation after mild COVID-19. TCRdb re-called the 5' RACE reads with MiXCR, one entry per CDR3 protein. The table includes approximately 300,000 distinct CDR3 sequences, roughly a fifth detected once. The sequenced material came from PBMCs or a T cell subset sorted from them (not recorded which). These receptors all stem from a man aged 18 to 29 who had mild COVID-19 (a few samples of this study predate the infection). Cell type and time point are not known. CDR3s include the opening cysteine and the closing phenylalanine or tryptophan. The D gene is left open where the match is weak. Clone size is stated in some rows and not others, as once, few, many or a class when expanded.

CDR3 protein: CASSSQYRVARAKNIQYF
CDR3 DNA: TGCGCCAGCAGCTCTCAATACCGGGTCGCCAGGGCCAAAAACATTCAGTACTTC
D gene: .
J gene: TRBJ2-4
clone size: .
V gene: TRBV5-1

CDR3 protein: CASSLGGTSGAQETQYF
CDR3 DNA: TGCGCCAGCAGCTTGGGGGGGACTAGCGGAGCCCAAGAGACCCAGTACTTC
D gene: TRBD2
J gene: TRBJ2-5
clone size: few
V gene: TRBV5-1

CDR3 protein: CASSPRLAAGNTGELFF
CDR3 DNA: TGCGCCAGCAGCCCGAGACTAGCGGCGGGGAACACCGGGGAGCTGTTTTTT
D gene: TRBD2
J gene: TRBJ2-2
clone size: .
V gene: TRBV5-1

CDR3 protein: CASSPRQRGNQPQHF
CDR3 DNA: TGTGCCAGCAGTCCCCGACAGAGGGGCAATCAGCCCCAGCATTTT
D gene: .
J gene: TRBJ1-5
clone size: .
V gene: TRBV12-3/TRBV12-4

CDR3 protein: CSASLPAIGGLSYGYTF
CDR3 DNA: TGCAGTGCTAGTCTACCTGCTATCGGGGGTTTATCCTATGGCTACACCTTC
D gene: .
J gene: TRBJ1-2
clone size: .
V gene: TRBV20-1

CDR3 protein: CASSVAGGQAGGYTF
CDR3 DNA: TGTGCCAGCAGCGTAGCCGGGGGACAGGCCGGAGGCTACACCTTC
D gene: TRBD1
J gene: TRBJ1-2
clone size: few
V gene: TRBV9

CDR3 protein: CASSPKFRVGNEQFF
CDR3 DNA: TGTGCCAGCAGCCCGAAGTTCAGGGTTGGGAATGAGCAGTTCTTC
D gene: .
J gene: TRBJ2-1
clone size: few
V gene: TRBV7-9

CDR3 protein: CASSQTGRNQPQHF
CDR3 DNA: TGTGCCAGCTCACAGACAGGGAGGAATCAGCCCCAGCATTTT
D gene: TRBD1
J gene: TRBJ1-5
clone size: .
V gene: TRBV18

CDR3 protein: CASSQDLGRAPYEQYF
CDR3 DNA: TGTGCCAGCAGCCAAGATCTTGGCAGGGCCCCCTACGAGCAGTACTTC
D gene: .
J gene: TRBJ2-7
clone size: few
V gene: TRBV4-2

CDR3 protein: CARGLAGASNQETQYF
CDR3 DNA: TGTGCCAGGGGACTAGCGGGAGCTTCTAACCAAGAGACCCAGTACTTC
D gene: TRBD2
J gene: TRBJ2-5
clone size: few
V gene: TRBV7-3

CDR3 protein: CASISPVLSGNTIYF
CDR3 DNA: TGTGCCAGCATATCGCCGGTCCTGTCTGGAAACACCATATATTTT
D gene: .
J gene: TRBJ1-3
clone size: few
V gene: TRBV6-5

CDR3 protein: CASTYSSGAGSGELFF
CDR3 DNA: TGTGCCAGCACTTACTCTAGCGGGGCGGGTTCGGGGGAGCTGTTTTTT
D gene: TRBD2
J gene: TRBJ2-2
clone size: few
V gene: TRBV4-2

CDR3 protein: CASSVGALEGHNEQFF
CDR3 DNA: TGTGCCAGCAGCGTAGGAGCCCTAGAGGGACACAATGAGCAGTTCTTC
D gene: .
J gene: TRBJ2-1
clone size: many
V gene: TRBV9

CDR3 protein: CASSFRTTGNTIYF
CDR3 DNA: TGTGCCAGCAGCTTTAGGACAACTGGAAACACCATATATTTT
D gene: .
J gene: TRBJ1-3
clone size: .
V gene: TRBV7-9

CDR3 protein: CASSLTRPGTSGGSTDTQYF
CDR3 DNA: TGTGCCAGCAGCTTAACCCGACCCGGGACTAGCGGGGGGAGCACAGATACGCAGTATTTT
D gene: TRBD2
J gene: TRBJ2-3
clone size: .
V gene: TRBV7-3

CDR3 protein: CAIGPTGAANEKLFF
CDR3 DNA: TGTGCCATCGGCCCGACGGGGGCGGCTAATGAAAAACTGTTTTTT
D gene: .
J gene: TRBJ1-4
clone size: .
V gene: TRBV10-3

CDR3 protein: CASSPVPGAQSRWYGYTF
CDR3 DNA: TGTGCCAGCAGCCCCGTCCCGGGAGCCCAGAGCAGATGGTATGGCTACACCTTC
D gene: .
J gene: TRBJ1-2
clone size: .
V gene: TRBV7-9

CDR3 protein: CPKRGRDSNQPQHF
CDR3 DNA: TGTCCAAAAAGGGGGAGGGATAGCAATCAGCCCCAGCATTTT
D gene: .
J gene: TRBJ1-5
clone size: few
V gene: TRBV7-3

CDR3 protein: CSAPATGLGNTIYF
CDR3 DNA: TGCAGTGCTCCCGCGACCGGTTTGGGAAACACCATATATTTT
D gene: .
J gene: TRBJ1-3
clone size: .
V gene: TRBV20-1

CDR3 protein: CASSYSGPGGEAFF
CDR3 DNA: TGTGCCAGCAGTTACTCAGGGCCAGGGGGTGAAGCTTTCTTT
D gene: TRBD1
J gene: TRBJ1-1
clone size: few
V gene: TRBV6-5

CDR3 protein: CASSSGQGWVKNIQYF
CDR3 DNA: TGTGCCAGCAGCTCAGGACAGGGGTGGGTCAAAAACATTCAGTACTTC
D gene: TRBD1
J gene: TRBJ2-4
clone size: .
V gene: TRBV7-8

CDR3 protein: CASSEPSGGANNEQFF
CDR3 DNA: TGTGCCAGCAGTGAACCTAGCGGGGGGGCTAACAATGAGCAGTTCTTC
D gene: TRBD2
J gene: TRBJ2-1
clone size: few
V gene: TRBV25-1

CDR3 protein: CSVDKDRGGEAFF
CDR3 DNA: TGCAGCGTGGATAAAGACAGGGGGGGTGAAGCTTTCTTT
D gene: TRBD1
J gene: TRBJ1-1
clone size: .
V gene: TRBV29-1

CDR3 protein: CASSSDWEGTTEAFF
CDR3 DNA: TGTGCCAGCAGCTCGGATTGGGAGGGTACCACTGAAGCTTTCTTT
D gene: .
J gene: TRBJ1-1
clone size: many
V gene: TRBV7-2

CDR3 protein: CASSRTRPLYSNQPQHF
CDR3 DNA: TGTGCCAGCAGTCGGACCCGGCCGCTATATAGCAATCAGCCCCAGCATTTT
D gene: .
J gene: TRBJ1-5
clone size: .
V gene: TRBV6-2/TRBV6-3

CDR3 protein: CASSYEIYQPQHF
CDR3 DNA: TGTGCCAGCAGTTACGAGATTTATCAGCCCCAGCATTTT
D gene: .
J gene: TRBJ1-5
clone size: many
V gene: TRBV6-2/TRBV6-3

CDR3 protein: CASKLIRGNPANTGELFF
CDR3 DNA: TGTGCCAGCAAACTAATCCGGGGGAATCCCGCGAACACCGGGGAGCTGTTTTTT
D gene: .
J gene: TRBJ2-2
clone size: .
V gene: TRBV6-5

CDR3 protein: CASSRRTSGGTDTQYF
CDR3 DNA: TGTGCCAGCAGTCGCCGGACTAGCGGGGGAACAGATACGCAGTATTTT
D gene: TRBD2
J gene: TRBJ2-3
clone size: .
V gene: TRBV7-9

CDR3 protein: CASSLTGATTGANVLTF
CDR3 DNA: TGCGCCAGCAGCTTGACAGGGGCAACTACTGGGGCCAACGTCCTGACTTTC
D gene: TRBD1
J gene: TRBJ2-6
clone size: few
V gene: TRBV5-1

CDR3 protein: CASRGSLINEQFF
CDR3 DNA: TGTGCCAGCAGGGGCAGCTTGATCAATGAGCAGTTCTTC
D gene: .
J gene: TRBJ2-1
clone size: .
V gene: TRBV7-9

CDR3 protein: CASSLGSGGIHETQYF
CDR3 DNA: TGCGCCAGCAGCTTGGGAAGCGGGGGTATACATGAGACCCAGTACTTC
D gene: TRBD2
J gene: TRBJ2-5
clone size: .
V gene: TRBV5-1

CDR3 protein: CASARDMTEAFF
CDR3 DNA: TGTGCCAGCGCGAGGGACATGACCGAGGCTTTCTTT
D gene: .
J gene: TRBJ1-1
clone size: .
V gene: TRBV9

CDR3 protein: CASSLAAGGVIYEKLFF
CDR3 DNA: TGTGCCAGCAGCTTAGCGGCAGGGGGCGTAATATATGAAAAACTGTTTTTT
D gene: TRBD1
J gene: TRBJ1-4
clone size: .
V gene: TRBV7-2

CDR3 protein: CASSPIQGELGELFF
CDR3 DNA: TGTGCCAGCAGCCCGATACAGGGGGAATTAGGGGAGCTGTTTTTT
D gene: TRBD1
J gene: TRBJ2-2
clone size: few
V gene: TRBV6-5

CDR3 protein: CASSLGTNPTGELFF
CDR3 DNA: TGTGCCAGCAGCTTAGGGACCAACCCCACCGGGGAGCTGTTTTTT
D gene: .
J gene: TRBJ2-2
clone size: few
V gene: TRBV7-9

CDR3 protein: CATSPRGGGHYGYTF
CDR3 DNA: TGTGCCACCTCTCCCCGGGGCGGGGGCCACTATGGCTACACCTTC
D gene: .
J gene: TRBJ1-2
clone size: few
V gene: TRBV6-5

CDR3 protein: CSVWGTQETQYF
CDR3 DNA: TGCAGCGTTTGGGGCACCCAAGAGACCCAGTACTTC
D gene: .
J gene: TRBJ2-5
clone size: few
V gene: TRBV29-1

CDR3 protein: CASSLANVNPYNEQFF
CDR3 DNA: TGTGCCAGCAGCTTAGCGAACGTTAATCCATATAATGAGCAGTTCTTC
D gene: .
J gene: TRBJ2-1
clone size: few
V gene: TRBV7-6

CDR3 protein: CASSLSMGRSTEAFF
CDR3 DNA: TGTGCCAGCAGCTTGTCTATGGGGCGCAGCACTGAAGCTTTCTTT
D gene: .
J gene: TRBJ1-1
clone size: few
V gene: TRBV5-4

CDR3 protein: CASSHGGRSYEQYF
CDR3 DNA: TGTGCCAGCAGCCACGGGGGACGTTCCTACGAGCAGTACTTC
D gene: .
J gene: TRBJ2-7
clone size: .
V gene: TRBV3-1

CDR3 protein: CASSYWGRADTQYF
CDR3 DNA: TGTGCCAGCAGTTACTGGGGTAGGGCAGATACGCAGTATTTT
D gene: .
J gene: TRBJ2-3
clone size: .
V gene: TRBV6-5

CDR3 protein: CASSLWGQGSQPQHF
CDR3 DNA: TGTGCCAGCAGCTTGTGGGGACAGGGCAGTCAGCCCCAGCATTTT
D gene: TRBD1
J gene: TRBJ1-5
clone size: few
V gene: TRBV5-6

CDR3 protein: CSARAVPGQGRGETQYF
CDR3 DNA: TGCAGTGCTAGAGCCGTACCGGGACAGGGGCGCGGGGAGACCCAGTACTTC
D gene: TRBD1
J gene: TRBJ2-5
clone size: .
V gene: TRBV20-1

CDR3 protein: CATTYGTREGSRMWPQHF
CDR3 DNA: TGTGCCACCACGTATGGGACACGGGAAGGCTCAAGGATGTGGCCCCAGCATTTT
D gene: .
J gene: TRBJ1-5
clone size: .
V gene: TRBV6-1

CDR3 protein: CASSEGRYGYTF
CDR3 DNA: TGTGCCAGCAGCGAAGGACGCTATGGCTACACCTTC
D gene: .
J gene: TRBJ1-2
clone size: few
V gene: TRBV9

CDR3 protein: CASRTTREKLFF
CDR3 DNA: TGTGCCAGCAGAACGACTCGCGAAAAACTGTTTTTT
D gene: .
J gene: TRBJ1-4
clone size: .
V gene: TRBV6-1

CDR3 protein: CASSILGYEQYF
CDR3 DNA: TGTGCCAGCAGTATACTCGGTTACGAGCAGTACTTC
D gene: .
J gene: TRBJ2-7
clone size: few
V gene: TRBV12-3/TRBV12-4

CDR3 protein: CASRPRGLAQETQYF
CDR3 DNA: TGTGCCAGCAGACCCAGGGGGCTGGCCCAAGAGACCCAGTACTTC
D gene: TRBD1
J gene: TRBJ2-5
clone size: .
V gene: TRBV6-1

CDR3 protein: CSARPDRATEAFF
CDR3 DNA: TGCAGTGCTAGACCAGACAGGGCTACTGAAGCTTTCTTT
D gene: TRBD1
J gene: TRBJ1-1
clone size: few
V gene: TRBV20-1

CDR3 protein: CASSLGGLPDTQYF
CDR3 DNA: TGTGCCAGCAGCTTAGGCGGGCTCCCAGATACGCAGTATTTT
D gene: .
J gene: TRBJ2-3
clone size: .
V gene: TRBV7-9

CDR3 protein: CASSQQTRWMGFF
CDR3 DNA: TGTGCCAGCAGTCAACAGACCCGTTGGATGGGATTCTTC
D gene: .
J gene: TRBJ2-1
clone size: .
V gene: TRBV12-3/TRBV12-4

CDR3 protein: CASSQDSLGAAGGYTF
CDR3 DNA: TGCGCCAGCAGCCAAGACAGTCTAGGGGCCGCAGGTGGCTACACCTTC
D gene: .
J gene: TRBJ1-2
clone size: .
V gene: TRBV4-1

CDR3 protein: CASRMEGASGADTQYF
CDR3 DNA: TGTGCCAGCAGAATGGAGGGGGCTAGCGGGGCAGATACGCAGTATTTT
D gene: TRBD2
J gene: TRBJ2-3
clone size: few
V gene: TRBV7-8